These 7 T cell receptor beta chains were sequenced from one sample in a study of T-cell memory formation after mild COVID-19. TCRdb called the 5' RACE reads again in MiXCR, with one record for every CDR3 protein. The sample contains roughly 600,000 distinct CDR3 sequences, approximately 19% of which appear only once. Sequences were obtained from PBMCs or a T cell subset sorted from them (not recorded which). The receptors stem from an adult woman who had mild COVID-19 (a few samples of this study predate the infection). Cell type and time point are not known.

This clonotype was seen at least ten times. V and J are TRBV4-3 and TRBJ2-5, with TRBD2 identical over 10 bases. CDR3 length: 17 amino acids. Unmatched junction bases numbered 13, after V lost 0 bases and J lost 9 bases. Germline lookup yields CDR1 LGHNA and CDR2 YSLEER. The CDR3 region is CASSQEPAGGTGGAQYF. The CDR3 DNA reads TGCGCCAGCAGCCAAGAACCAGCGGGAGGGACGGGGGGGGCCCAGTACTTC.

This clonotype has at least ten counts. The chain uses TRBV19 and TRBJ1-2, with D perhaps matching TRBD1 (5 bases). This CDR3 contains 15 residues. The germline V gene has CDR1 LNHDA and CDR2 SQIVND (reference sequence). Trimming shortened V by 4 bases and J by 5 bases, and 17 bases separated the two germline ends. The chain's CDR3 is CASSTNPRGSYGYTF. CDR3 sequence (DNA): TGTGCCAGTAGTACCAACCCCCGGGGGTCGTATGGCTACACCTTC.

This clonotype came up a few times. This chain links TRBV2 with TRBJ2-7; D possibly uses TRBD1 or TRBD2 (5 bases each). V lost 4 bases to trimming and J lost 4 bases, with 11 bases between them. This CDR3 is built from 13 residues. Germline loops: CDR1 SNHLY, CDR2 FYNNEI. The CDR3 DNA follows: TGTGCCAGCAGTGGGGAGACAGCATACGAGCAGTACTTC. Translating it yields CASSGETAYEQYF.

The CDR3 coding sequence is TGTGCCAGCAGATTGATGACAGGGGGCCTGTGGGATAAGGGCTACACCTTC. Protein product: CASRLMTGGLWDKGYTF. V and J are TRBV7-2 and TRBJ1-2; 10 nucleotides line up with TRBD1. The CDR3 spans 17 residues. J lost 8 bases, V lost 6 bases, and 18 bases had no gene match. Germline lookup yields CDR1 SGHTA and CDR2 FQGNSA.

This clonotype has only a few counts. The V and J genes are TRBV6-5 and TRBJ2-3; D call uncertain. This CDR3 spans 14 amino acids. Between the trimmed V and J ends, which lost 0 bases and 4 bases, there was a span of 8 bases. CDR1 is MNHEY and CDR2 is SVGAGI in the germline V gene. CDR3 nucleotide sequence: TGTGCCAGCAGTTACTCGAGTTTCCCAGATACGCAGTATTTT. Residues: CASSYSSFPDTQYF.

This clonotype was seen just once. This sequence joins TRBV10-3 and TRBJ2-7, with 7 bases identical to TRBD1. After removal of 4 bases from V and 5 bases from J, the junction contained 11 bases not matched to a gene. The germline V gene encodes CDR1 ENHRY and CDR2 SYGVKD. The CDR3 spans 15 residues. As DNA, the CDR3 is TGTGCCATCAGTGCGGGACAGCCGCCTACCAACGAGCAGTACTTC. It yields the protein CAISAGQPPTNEQYF.

The rearrangement links TRBV20-1 to TRBJ2-1; D is perhaps TRBD2 (6 bases). The germline V and J ends were trimmed by 3 bases and 7 bases, with 19 bases remaining between them. The length of the CDR3 is 15 residues. Germline V gene data show CDR1 as DFQATT and CDR2 as SNEGSKA (reference sequence). In DNA form, the CDR3 reads TGCAGTGCTAGTCCTCCGGGACTCCCGAAAAATGAGCAGTTCTTC. Translated, it gives CSASPPGLPKNEQFF.